This passage covers 28 T cell receptor beta chains from one sample sequenced in a study of blood T cell repertoires in COVID-19. The assay was immunoSEQ multiplex PCR, and TCRdb's table has in-frame clones only and misses some. The sample lists about 190,000 clones; around 82% were seen once. Sequencing was carried out using peripheral blood. The receptors come from a man in his forties or fifties with active or convalescent COVID-19.

This clone has only a few counts. J is TRBJ2-7 and V is TRBV4-1, with TRBD2 matching over 15 bases. The CDR3 runs 18 residues. The germline V gene has CDR1 MGHRA and CDR2 YSYEKL. The ends lost 4 bases at V and 4 bases at J; junction bases unmatched: 11. The CDR3 nucleotides are TGCGCCAGCAGCCCTCGATCGGGACTAGCGGGGGGTATGTACGAGCAGTACTTC. Translation: CASSPRSGLAGGMYEQYF.

V gene TRBV27 combines with J gene TRBJ1-1, with TRBD1 matching over 7 bases. Trimming cost V 1 base and J 5 bases; bases outside gene matches: 4. This CDR3 region has 14 residues. The germline gives CDR1 MNHEY, CDR2 SMNVEV (reference sequence). This CDR3 reads CASSLFRGETEAFF. In nucleotides, the CDR3 is TGTGCCAGCAGTTTATTCAGGGGGGAAACTGAAGCTTTCTTT.

The chain employs TRBV5-4 and TRBJ1-4; TRBD1 might be the D (5 bases). V lost 4 bases to trimming and J lost 7 bases, with 14 bases between them. Germline CDR1 SGHNT, CDR2 YYREEE (reference sequence). The CDR3 has 14 amino acids. The CDR3 DNA sequence: TGTGCCAGCAGCGCGGGACTACGGGGTGAAAAACTGTTTTTT. Translation: CASSAGLRGEKLFF.

For this clone: At one of its ends the junction is not consistent with the germline gene, which may arise from a read error. The V call is TRBV18, the J call TRBJ2-3, with 13 bases aligning to TRBD2. The V gene's germline CDR1 is KGHSH and CDR2 LQKENI. The CDR3 has 21 amino acids. The CDR3 protein is CASSPRNGLAGVSVGTDTQYF. DNA for the CDR3: TGTGCCAGCTCGCCACGAAATGGACTAGCGGGAGTTTCGGTCGGCACAGATACGCAGTATTTT.

This clone was counted only a few times. The rearrangement joins TRBV19 to TRBJ2-5; D is ambiguous. There are 14 residues in the CDR3. V was cut by 1 base and J by 2 bases, with 8 bases left in between. The V gene's germline CDR1 is LNHDA and CDR2 SQIVND (reference sequence). The CDR3 loop reads CASSIVIGQETQYF. CDR3 DNA: TGTGCCAGTAGTATAGTGATCGGTCAAGAGACCCAGTACTTC.

The V gene is TRBV11-2, the J gene TRBJ2-2; D not certain. This CDR3 has 12 residues. With 5 bases removed from V and 5 bases from J, the gap between germline ends came to 6 bases. Germline V gene sequence: CDR1 SGHAT, CDR2 FQNNGV. The CDR3 DNA is TGTGCCAGCAGCCCTGTAACCGGGGAGCTGTTTTTT. Its translation is CASSPVTGELFF.

This rearrangement joins TRBV5-1 to TRBJ2-2; TRBD2 agrees at 9 bases. J lost 6 bases, V lost 0 bases, and 6 bases had no gene match. CDR3 length: 16 amino acids. Germline lookup yields CDR1 SGHRS and CDR2 YFSETQ. The CDR3 is CASSLGLAVGAGELFF. CDR3 sequence (DNA): TGCGCCAGCAGCTTGGGACTAGCGGTCGGGGCCGGGGAGCTGTTTTTT.

CDR3 in DNA: TGTGCCAGTAGTTCAAAAAGGGGGCGCGGGTACGAGCAGTACTTC. It translates to CASSSKRGRGYEQYF. The chain uses TRBV19 and TRBJ2-7, with 7 bases fitting TRBD1. Looked up from germline, CDR1 is LNHDA and CDR2 is SQIVND (reference sequence). V dropped 5 bases and J dropped 4; count of bases not matched to a gene: 11. The CDR3 is 15 residues long.

The chain couples TRBV28 to TRBJ1-1, with 7 bases aligning to TRBD1. Germline CDR1 reads MDHEN; CDR2 reads SYDVKM. This CDR3 comprises 17 residues. With V trimmed by 6 bases and J by 3 bases, 16 bases remained unmatched. CDR3 DNA: TGTGCCAGCAGCCCCCTCAGGGGCTCGCAGGGGGACACTGAAGCTTTCTTT. Its translation: CASSPLRGSQGDTEAFF.

The chain is built from TRBV6-6 and TRBJ2-4; TRBD1 agrees at 9 bases. Germline CDR1 MNHNY, CDR2 SVGAGI (reference sequence). The ends lost 5 bases at V and 2 bases at J; junction bases unmatched: 16. This CDR3 comprises 19 residues. The CDR3 loop is CASSPGTGLSYGTKNIQYF. CDR3 nucleotides: TGTGCCAGCAGTCCGGGGACAGGGCTCTCCTACGGTACCAAAAACATTCAGTACTTC.

The rearrangement joins TRBV29-1 to TRBJ1-2; D is perhaps TRBD1 (6 bases). The CDR3 is made up of 13 amino acids. Deletions cut 3 bases from V and 4 bases from J, with 12 bases between. The V gene's germline CDR1 is SQVTM and CDR2 ANQGSEA. As DNA, the CDR3 is TGCAGCGTTGAGGGGGGGCAAAGCTATGGCTACACCTTC. Translated: CSVEGGQSYGYTF.

The rearrangement joins TRBV12-3 or TRBV12-4 to TRBJ2-7; tentative D call: TRBD1 (6 bases). V was trimmed by 6 bases and J by 6 bases, leaving 12 bases between them. The CDR3 runs to 12 residues. The CDR3 region is CASSLYRVEQYF. The CDR3 DNA reads TGTGCCAGCAGCTTATACAGGGTCGAGCAGTACTTC.

This sequence joins TRBV30 and TRBJ2-1; D call uncertain. CDR3 length: 13 residues. Trimming left V 4 bases short and J 8 bases short, with 15 bases between. Germline values: CDR1 GTSNPN, CDR2 SVGIG (reference sequence). CDR3 residues: CAWNPAPSHEQFF. The CDR3 DNA sequence: TGTGCCTGGAACCCTGCCCCGAGCCATGAGCAGTTCTTC.

V is TRBV10-1 and J is TRBJ2-7, with TRBD1 as a possible D gene (6 bases). Trimming stripped 4 bases from V and 4 bases from J, with 14 bases between. The CDR3 consists of 14 residues. Germline V gene sequence: CDR1 WNHNN, CDR2 SYGVQD (reference sequence). The CDR3 loop is CASSGQGPPYEQYF. CDR3 DNA: TGCGCCAGCAGTGGCCAGGGGCCCCCGTACGAGCAGTACTTC.

This clone was detected only a few times. The chain is built from TRBV2 and TRBJ1-1; 9 bases match TRBD1. V gave up 6 bases and J gave up 3 bases; unmatched junction bases: 5. Germline assignment: CDR1 SNHLY and CDR2 FYNNEI. This CDR3 is built from 14 residues. DNA of the CDR3: TGTGCCAGCAGGATGGGACAGGGATACACTGAAGCTTTCTTT. Its translation is CASRMGQGYTEAFF.

The genes are TRBV7-3 and TRBJ2-1; the match to TRBD1 covers 8 bases. The ends lost 5 bases at V and 8 bases at J; junction bases unmatched: 11. Germline-derived CDR1 and CDR2 are SGHTA and FQGTGA. The CDR3 consists of 15 residues. CDR3 protein: CASSRGQAVRDEQFF. The CDR3 bases are TGTGCCAGCAGCCGGGGACAGGCTGTTCGGGATGAGCAGTTCTTC.

This clone was picked up one time. The rearrangement joins TRBV6-4 to TRBJ2-3; 8 nucleotides agree with TRBD2. The junction had 7 bases not matched to a gene; V was cut back by 4 bases and J by 4 bases. The CDR3 is 15 residues long. CDR1 is MRHNA, CDR2 SNTAGT, per germline. The CDR3, as DNA: TGTGCCAGCAGTGTTGGTAGCGGGGCTTCAGATACGCAGTATTTT. It codes for CASSVGSGASDTQYF.

The J gene is TRBJ2-1, the V gene TRBV9; D call uncertain. The CDR3 totals 12 residues. The V end lost 0 bases, the J end lost 9 bases, and 7 bases lay between the germline ends. The germline V gene has CDR1 SGDLS and CDR2 YYNGEE. CDR3 region: CASSVGIGEQFF. Written as DNA, the CDR3 is TGTGCCAGCAGCGTAGGAATCGGTGAGCAGTTCTTC.

This sequence joins TRBV24-1 and TRBJ2-3; maybe TRBD2 (6 bases). V lost 4 bases and J lost 6, with 16 bases in between. Per germline, CDR1 KGHDR and CDR2 SFDVKD. This CDR3 has 15 amino acids. The CDR3 sequence: CATSDPSVQGDTQYF. The CDR3 region has the DNA TGTGCCACCAGTGACCCTAGCGTTCAAGGGGATACGCAGTATTTT.

This chain links TRBV11-2 with TRBJ2-3; 8 bases are shared with TRBD1. The germline V gene encodes CDR1 SGHAT and CDR2 FQNNGV. The CDR3 is 16 residues long. J lost 1 base, V lost 4 bases, and 7 bases had no gene match. This chain's CDR3 is CASSSEGQDGTDTQYF. DNA of the CDR3: TGTGCCAGCAGCTCCGAGGGACAGGATGGCACAGATACGCAGTATTTT.

The chain couples TRBV19 to TRBJ1-1; TRBD1 matches at 9 bases. The CDR3 covers 15 residues. The V gene's germline CDR1 is LNHDA and CDR2 SQIVND (reference sequence). J lost 4 bases, V lost 5 bases, and 8 bases had no gene match. CDR3 nucleotide sequence: TGTGCCAGTAGTCCATCATCGGGACAGGGCACTGAAGCTTTCTTT. Protein: CASSPSSGQGTEAFF.

This rearrangement joins TRBV5-5 to TRBJ2-3, with TRBD2 identical over 11 bases. With 5 bases clipped from V and 5 bases from J, the junction kept 10 bases outside the gene matches. Germline loops: CDR1 SGHKS, CDR2 YYEKEE (reference sequence). The CDR3 covers 16 residues. The CDR3 DNA reads TGTGCCAGCAGTCAAATGCCCGGGACTAGCGGAGATACGCAGTATTTT. Translating it yields CASSQMPGTSGDTQYF.

This rearrangement joins TRBV7-9 to TRBJ1-4; D is unresolved. V shed 8 bases and J shed 10 bases, with 23 bases lying between them. The CDR3 contains 15 residues. Germline CDR1 reads SEHNR; CDR2 reads FQNEAQ (reference sequence). CDR3 in DNA: TGTGCCAGCCGACACTCCCGGTTATCGGCCGGAAAACTGTTTTTT. It codes for CASRHSRLSAGKLFF. Together with reference TRBV7-9 and TRBJ1-4, the CDR3 gives the full variable domain: DTGVSQNPRHKITKRGQNVTFRCDPISEHNRLYWYRQTLGQGPEFLTYFQNEAQLEKSRLLSDRFSAERPKGSFSTLEIQRTEQGDSAMYLCASRHSRLSAGKLFFGSGTQLSVL.

DNA of the CDR3: TGTGCCAGCAGCCCAGGGTTTGGCTACACCTTC. Translation gives CASSPGFGYTF. The genes are TRBV6-5 and TRBJ1-2; D perhaps matches TRBD1 (5 bases). The CDR3 consists of 11 residues. Deletions cut 6 bases from V and 7 bases from J, with 9 bases between. Germline V CDR1 and CDR2: MNHEY, SVGAGI.

The chain uses TRBV14 and TRBJ1-3, with D possibly being TRBD1 (6 bases). CDR1 is SGHDN and CDR2 is FVKESK in the germline V gene. The CDR3 is 16 residues long. Deletions cut 3 bases from V and 2 bases from J, with 14 bases between. The CDR3 is CASSHRNRVAGNTIYF. The CDR3 DNA is TGTGCCAGCAGCCATAGGAACAGGGTGGCTGGAAACACCATATATTTT.

The J gene is TRBJ2-3, the V gene TRBV27; TRBD2 matches at 15 bases. Trimming cost V 5 bases and J 6 bases; bases outside gene matches: 6. The CDR3 length is 16 residues. From germline, CDR1 is MNHEY and CDR2 SMNVEV (reference sequence). The CDR3 DNA reads as TGTGCCAGCAGTCGCGGACTAGCGGGAGGGCCGGATACGCAGTATTTT. This sequence encodes CASSRGLAGGPDTQYF.

This clone has a single count. The rearrangement links TRBV28 to TRBJ2-1, with 11 bases lining up with TRBD2. In germline, CDR1 is MDHEN, CDR2 SYDVKM. The length of the CDR3 is 17 residues. Trimming at V came to 6 bases and at J to 8 bases, leaving 15 bases not matched to a gene. This chain's CDR3 is CASSPGWLAGGRDEQFF. Written as DNA, the CDR3 is TGTGCCAGCAGCCCCGGGTGGCTAGCGGGAGGACGGGATGAGCAGTTCTTC.

This chain joins TRBV6-5 and TRBJ1-2, with D possibly matching TRBD1 (6 bases). Germline V lookup: CDR1 MNHEY, CDR2 SVGAGI. This CDR3 contains 13 residues. V shed 6 bases and J shed 5 bases, with 13 bases lying between them. The CDR3 sequence is CASSPQGKYGYTF. The CDR3 DNA reads TGTGCCAGCAGCCCCCAGGGGAAATATGGCTACACCTTC.